The 24 T cell receptor beta chains below come from one sample, sequenced in a study of technical replicates of blood from a few donors. Sequencing used immunoSEQ multiplex PCR; TCRdb keeps in-frame clones, though not all of them. The repertoire consists of tens of thousands of clones, with around 95% occurring once and the leading ten covering 0.3% to 0.45%. Sample: T cells isolated from PBMCs. The source is a human donor in good health.

This chain links TRBV11-3 with TRBJ1-3; 8 positions match TRBD1. The ends lost 10 bases at V and 0 bases at J; junction bases unmatched: 8. The germline V gene encodes CDR1 SGHNT and CDR2 YENEEA. CDR3 length: 15 residues. The CDR3, as DNA: TGTGCCACCAACAGGGGGACTACCTCTGGAAACACCATATATTTT. Protein sequence: CATNRGTTSGNTIYF.

The V and J genes are TRBV14 and TRBJ2-1; 9 bases match TRBD1. This CDR3 comprises 17 residues. Germline V gene sequence: CDR1 SGHDN, CDR2 FVKESK. Trimming cost V 3 bases and J 8 bases; bases outside gene matches: 14. Here the CDR3 reads CASSQAPRTGDWYEQFF. Written as DNA, the CDR3 is TGTGCCAGCAGCCAGGCCCCCCGGACAGGGGATTGGTATGAGCAGTTCTTC.

The rearrangement links TRBV6-5 to TRBJ1-2, with no clear D. Per germline, CDR1 MNHEY and CDR2 SVGAGI. V was shortened by 5 bases and J by 4 bases, with 8 bases between the two germline ends. The CDR3 covers 12 residues. CDR3 bases: TGTGCCAGCAGTGCAGGAGGCTATGGCTACACCTTC. This sequence encodes CASSAGGYGYTF.

By sample share, this clone is medium-sized. The genes are TRBV6-5 and TRBJ1-3; TRBD1 matches at 7 bases. Germline CDR1 and CDR2: MNHEY and SVGAGI. V lost 5 bases to trimming and J lost 8 bases; unmatched junction nucleotides: 6. The CDR3 is made up of 13 amino acids. The CDR3 DNA reads as TGTGCCAGCAGTCGACAGGGTTCACACACCATATATTTT. This gives the protein CASSRQGSHTIYF.

The chain uses TRBV6-5 and TRBJ2-7; D remains unclear. CDR1 MNHEY and CDR2 SVGAGI come from the germline V gene. The CDR3 length is 15 residues. Trimming removed 0 bases at V and 0 bases at J, with 9 bases between. DNA for the CDR3: TGTGCCAGCAGTTACTCGACTCCACTCTCCTACGAGCAGTACTTC. Amino acids: CASSYSTPLSYEQYF.

This clone came up once. The gene calls are TRBV5-1 and TRBJ2-7; the match to TRBD1 covers 8 bases. The CDR3 covers 15 residues. Germline-derived CDR1 and CDR2 are SGHRS and YFSETQ. V was clipped by 0 bases and J by 2 bases; unmatched bases: 4. CDR3 in amino acids: CASSLDRDRTYEQYF. The CDR3 nucleotides are TGCGCCAGCAGCTTGGATCGGGACAGGACCTACGAGCAGTACTTC.

This clone appeared a single time. The genes are TRBV21-1 and TRBJ2-2; the table calls TRBD2, which could not be checked here. TRBV21-1 is shown as a pseudogene. The CDR3 covers 15 residues. This CDR3 is CASSKSRLITGELFF. CDR3 sequence (DNA): TGTGCCAGCAGCAAATCTAGACTGATCACCGGGGAGCTGTTTTTT.

With regard to this clone: The junction departs from the called germline gene at one end, perhaps through a read error. V usage is TRBV19 and J usage is TRBJ2-5, with D possibly TRBD1 on 5 matching bases. Germline CDR1 reads LNHDA; CDR2 reads SQIVND (reference sequence). This CDR3 comprises 15 residues. For the CDR3, the DNA is TGTGCCAGTAATATAGGCCAAGGGGCTGATGAGACCCAGTACTTC. Translation: CASNIGQGADETQYF.

The chain carries TRBV30 and TRBJ1-1; the match to TRBD1 covers 8 bases. The CDR3 consists of 13 residues. Trimming took 5 bases from V and 6 from J; bases not matched to a gene: 8. CDR1 and CDR2 (germline): GTSNPN, SVGIG (reference sequence). CDR3 sequence: CAWQDRVKSEAFF. The CDR3, as DNA: TGTGCCTGGCAGGACAGGGTGAAATCTGAAGCTTTCTTT.

The rearrangement uses TRBV7-8 and TRBJ2-1, with 11 bases identical to TRBD2. The V segment lost 5 bases and the J segment 6 bases; nucleotides outside the gene matches: 12. The germline V gene has CDR1 SGHVS and CDR2 FQNEAQ. CDR3 length: 17 residues. In DNA, the CDR3 is TGTGCCAGCAGCGCCGGGACTAGCGGACCCCGGGCCAATGAGCAGTTCTTC. Translated: CASSAGTSGPRANEQFF.

The chain links TRBV9 to TRBJ1-2; TRBD1 is a possible D gene (6 bases). The germline gives CDR1 SGDLS, CDR2 YYNGEE. This CDR3 has 15 amino acids. Trimming took off 0 bases at V and 1 base at J, with 10 bases between the two ends. The CDR3 coding sequence is TGTGCCAGCAGCGTAGGTCAGGGGCTTAACTATGGCTACACCTTC. This codes for CASSVGQGLNYGYTF. The full variable domain, completed using reference TRBV9 and TRBJ1-2, is DSGVTQTPKHLITATGQRVTLRCSPRSGDLSVYWYQQSLDQGLQFLIQYYNGEERAKGNILERFSAQQFPDLHSELNLSSLELGDSALYFCASSVGQGLNYGYTFGSGTRLTVV.

The chain couples TRBV7-2 to TRBJ2-3; 10 bases map to TRBD2. The CDR3 runs 15 residues. Germline V gives CDR1 SGHTA, CDR2 FQGNSA. The V gene end was trimmed by 4 bases and the J gene end by 3 bases; junction bases not matched to a gene: 4. The CDR3 loop reads CASSSTSGFTDTQYF. CDR3 nucleotide sequence: TGTGCCAGCAGCTCGACTAGCGGGTTTACAGATACGCAGTATTTT.

The genes are TRBV30 and TRBJ1-1, with 8 bases fitting TRBD1. V lost 4 bases and J lost 2; bases outside the gene matches: 6. CDR3 length equals 14 residues. Looked up from germline, CDR1 is GTSNPN and CDR2 is SVGIG (reference sequence). The chain's CDR3 is CAWNLGQVNTEAFF. As DNA, the CDR3 is TGTGCCTGGAATCTGGGACAGGTAAACACTGAAGCTTTCTTT.

This rearrangement joins TRBV5-6 to TRBJ1-1, with D maybe TRBD1 (6 bases). CDR3 length: 14 amino acids. The V end lost 4 bases, the J end lost 8 bases, and 18 bases lay between the germline ends. Germline V lookup: CDR1 SGHDT, CDR2 YYEEEE. The CDR3 protein is CASSPGRATGEAFF. The CDR3 bases are TGTGCCAGCAGCCCCGGACGCGCCACAGGGGAAGCTTTCTTT.

The rearrangement joins TRBV14 to TRBJ1-4; 9 bases align to TRBD1. V lost 3 bases, J lost 8 bases, and 7 bases stayed unmatched. This CDR3 region has 15 residues. The germline V gene encodes CDR1 SGHDN and CDR2 FVKESK. CDR3 nucleotides: TGTGCCAGCAGCCATCCGGGACAGGGACGGGAAAAACTGTTTTTT. Its translation is CASSHPGQGREKLFF.

The CDR3 coding sequence is TGCGCCAGCAGCCATCCCGGGACTAGCGGGTTTTTCTCCTACAATGAGCAGTTCTTC. Residues: CASSHPGTSGFFSYNEQFF. The chain couples TRBV4-3 to TRBJ2-1, with 12 bases fitting TRBD2. Germline values: CDR1 LGHNA, CDR2 YSLEER. Trimming cost V 3 bases and J 0 bases; bases outside gene matches: 9. CDR3 size: 19 residues.

The chain has TRBV28 and TRBJ2-1; TRBD2 matches 8 bases. Looked up from germline, CDR1 is MDHEN and CDR2 is SYDVKM. This CDR3 is built from 17 residues. The V segment lost 8 bases and the J segment 1 base; nucleotides outside the gene matches: 13. In DNA, the CDR3 is TGTGCCAGCTACCCAGGAGGACTAGCAGCTTCCTACAATGAGCAGTTCTTC. Translation gives CASYPGGLAASYNEQFF.

This chain uses TRBV5-3 with TRBJ2-3; D ambiguous. TRBV5-3 is an ORF for which the function is uncertain. This CDR3 spans 12 amino acids. Trimming stripped 7 bases from V and 4 bases from J, with 10 bases between. The CDR3 sequence: CARGSRPDTQYF. The CDR3 nucleotides are TGTGCCAGAGGTAGCCGCCCAGATACGCAGTATTTT.

The chain has TRBV25-1 and TRBJ2-3; the D is unclear. Looked up from germline, CDR1 is MGHDK and CDR2 is SYGVNS. V was clipped by 3 bases and J by 4 bases, with 5 bases between them. This CDR3 region has 12 residues. CDR3 nucleotide sequence: TGTGCCAGCAGTGATCGTGCAGATACGCAGTATTTT. Protein sequence: CASSDRADTQYF.

The V call is TRBV7-9, the J call TRBJ1-2, with a possible D match to TRBD1 (5 bases). The CDR3 has 13 residues. The germline CDR1 and CDR2 sequences are SEHNR and FQNEAQ (reference sequence). Trimming cost V 1 base and J 8 bases, with 11 bases left between them. The CDR3 region is CASSLEEGPGYTF. CDR3 sequence (DNA): TGTGCCAGCAGCTTAGAGGAGGGGCCGGGCTACACCTTC.

This clone was counted a single time. The chain couples TRBV7-9 to TRBJ1-1; D might be TRBD1 (5 bases). The length of the CDR3 is 14 residues. Per the germline V gene, CDR1 is SEHNR and CDR2 is FQNEAQ (reference sequence). V was trimmed by 5 bases and J by 7 bases, leaving 17 bases between them. The CDR3 reads CASSLREGNGEAFF. CDR3 DNA: TGTGCCAGCAGCCTCAGGGAAGGGAACGGTGAAGCTTTCTTT.

The chain recombines TRBV28 with TRBJ2-7; 12 nucleotides match TRBD2. The CDR3 is made up of 16 amino acids. J gave up 2 bases and V 1 base, and 3 bases lay outside the gene matches. Per germline, CDR1 MDHEN and CDR2 SYDVKM. This CDR3 is CASSLSLAGGAYEQYF. In DNA, the CDR3 is TGTGCCAGCAGTTTATCCCTAGCGGGAGGGGCCTACGAGCAGTACTTC. Complete variable domain (other parts from reference TRBV28 and TRBJ2-7): DVKVTQSSRYLVKRTGEKVFLECVQDMDHENMFWYRQDPGLGLRLIYFSYDVKMKEKGDIPEGYSVSREKKERFSLILESASTNQTSMYLCASSLSLAGGAYEQYFGPGTRLTVT.

V usage is TRBV27 and J usage is TRBJ1-2; weak D call: TRBD1 (6 bases). Germline CDR1 and CDR2: MNHEY and SMNVEV (reference sequence). V lost 5 bases and J lost 4, with 17 bases in between. This CDR3 has 15 amino acids. The CDR3 sequence is CASSLNTQDSYGYTF. Here the CDR3 DNA reads TGTGCCAGCAGTCTGAACACCCAGGACAGCTATGGCTACACCTTC.

The chain couples TRBV5-1 to TRBJ1-4; tentatively, D is TRBD1 (5 bases). Deletions cut 4 bases from V and 0 bases from J, with 19 bases between. The CDR3 loop spans 18 amino acids. The germline V gene has CDR1 SGHRS and CDR2 YFSETQ. The CDR3 sequence is CASSLRVTGAATNEKLFF. The DNA for the CDR3 is TGCGCCAGCAGCCTAAGAGTCACTGGGGCTGCAACTAATGAAAAACTGTTTTTT.